Listed here are 23 T cell receptor beta chains from one sample, sequenced in a study of T cells after yellow fever vaccination. MiXCR, run by TCRdb on the 5' RACE reads, gives a single entry per CDR3 protein. The sample consists of 500,000 to 650,000 distinct CDR3 sequences, around 16% of them appearing once. This specimen was PBMCs, taken 4 to 5 days after the first yellow fever vaccination. These receptors were collected from a man between 18 and 29 years old who received the YFV17D yellow fever vaccine.

The chain couples TRBV7-2 to TRBJ2-1, with 7 bases matching TRBD1. Losses at the gene ends were 6 bases for V and 6 bases for J; bases not matched to a gene: 14. Germline V gene sequence: CDR1 SGHTA, CDR2 FQGNSA. The CDR3 is made up of 16 amino acids. CDR3 DNA: TGTGCCAGCAGTCGTGAGGGGGCGAACGGGATCAATGAGCAGTTCTTC. Protein: CASSREGANGINEQFF.

This sequence joins TRBV12-3 or TRBV12-4 and TRBJ2-1; TRBD2 agrees at 8 bases. The CDR3 is 15 residues long. V shed 5 bases, J shed 6 bases, and the junction held 9 bases outside the gene matches. CDR3 nucleotide sequence: TGTGCCAGCAGTCCCCTCGGGGCGGGGGGCAATGAGCAGTTCTTC. Amino acids: CASSPLGAGGNEQFF.

This clonotype appeared a few times. This rearrangement joins TRBV6-5 to TRBJ1-1, with TRBD1 matching over 7 bases. Germline CDR1 reads MNHEY; CDR2 reads SVGAGI. The CDR3 length is 16 residues. Trimming removed 0 bases from V and 2 bases from J; junction bases left unmatched: 6. The CDR3 sequence is CASSYSIRDSNTEAFF. Written as DNA, the CDR3 is TGTGCCAGCAGTTACTCGATCCGGGACAGCAACACTGAAGCTTTCTTT.

The table lists this clonotype with a few counts. This chain connects TRBV18 to TRBJ2-7; D is unclear. Germline V gives CDR1 KGHSH, CDR2 LQKENI. CDR3 length: 13 residues. Deletions cut 6 bases from V and 3 bases from J, with 12 bases between. Here the CDR3 reads CASSPDASYEQYF. CDR3 DNA sequence: TGTGCCAGCTCGCCCGATGCCAGCTACGAGCAGTACTTC.

This clonotype was detected a few times. The chain uses TRBV11-2 and TRBJ1-6; a weak D match, TRBD1 (5 bases). CDR1 SGHAT and CDR2 FQNNGV come from the germline V gene. The CDR3 spans 13 residues. Deletions cut 5 bases from V and 10 bases from J, with 12 bases between. CDR3 sequence: CASSLLGGSPLHF. CDR3 sequence (DNA): TGTGCCAGCAGCCTATTGGGGGGATCACCCCTCCACTTT.

This chain connects TRBV6-2 or TRBV6-3 to TRBJ1-2; 7 bases align to TRBD1. This CDR3 spans 15 amino acids. Unmatched junction bases numbered 14, after V lost 6 bases and J lost 7 bases. Germline V gives CDR1 MNHEY, CDR2 SVGEGT. This chain's CDR3 is CASSKALTGAFGYTF. The DNA of the CDR3 is TGTGCCAGCAGCAAGGCCCTAACAGGGGCTTTTGGCTACACCTTC.

J is TRBJ2-3 and V is TRBV5-6; D gene ambiguous. Trimming left V 1 base short and J 8 bases short, with 11 bases between. In germline, CDR1 is SGHDT, CDR2 YYEEEE. The CDR3 contains 13 residues. CDR3 bases: TGTGCCAGCAGCTTGTTCGAGGTTGGTACGCAGTATTTT. This encodes CASSLFEVGTQYF. The variable domain in full, with the rest retrieved from reference TRBV5-6 and TRBJ2-3, is DAGVTQSPTHLIKTRGQQVTLRCSPKSGHDTVSWYQQALGQGPQFIFQYYEEEERQRGNFPDRFSGHQFPNYSSELNVNALLLGDSALYLCASSLFEVGTQYFGPGTRLTVL.

V usage is TRBV7-2 and J usage is TRBJ2-3, with D possibly being TRBD2 (5 bases). Per germline, CDR1 SGHTA and CDR2 FQGNSA. This CDR3 contains 13 residues. Trimming cost V 5 bases and J 5 bases, with 11 bases left between them. As DNA, the CDR3 is TGTGCCAGCAGCCCGGACTCCGGAGATACGCAGTATTTT. Encoded protein: CASSPDSGDTQYF.

This clonotype occurred a few times. The gene calls are TRBV5-5 and TRBJ2-1, with D hard to call. CDR3 length equals 14 residues. V was cut by 4 bases and J by 1 base, with 9 bases left in between. The germline V gene encodes CDR1 SGHKS and CDR2 YYEKEE (reference sequence). CDR3 bases: TGTGCCAGCAGCGGTGACGGTTCCTACAATGAGCAGTTCTTC. Protein product: CASSGDGSYNEQFF. The full variable domain, with the rest looked up from reference TRBV5-5 and TRBJ2-1, is DAGVTQSPTHLIKTRGQQVTLRCSPISGHKSVSWYQQVLGQGPQFIFQYYEKEERGRGNFPDRFSARQFPNYSSELNVNALLLGDSALYLCASSGDGSYNEQFFGPGTRLTVL.

This clonotype came up a few times. The rearrangement links TRBV9 to TRBJ2-4; D might be TRBD2 (7 bases). The CDR3 consists of 14 residues. Per the germline V gene, CDR1 is SGDLS and CDR2 is YYNGEE. Trimming left V 1 base short and J 7 bases short, with 12 bases between. DNA for the CDR3: TGTGCCAGCAGCGTACAGGGGAGGGGGAACATTCAGTACTTC. Translated, it gives CASSVQGRGNIQYF.

This clonotype was found a few times. The chain combines TRBV10-3 with TRBJ2-5, with 12 bases fitting TRBD2. The CDR3 consists of 15 residues. V gave up 8 bases and J gave up 0 bases; unmatched junction bases: 4. Germline loops: CDR1 ENHRY, CDR2 SYGVKD. The CDR3 protein is CAISRTSGDQETQYF. CDR3 sequence (DNA): TGTGCCATCTCCCGGACTAGCGGGGACCAAGAGACCCAGTACTTC.

The chain carries TRBV4-2 and TRBJ2-1, with 10 bases lining up with TRBD2. There are 17 residues in the CDR3. Germline CDR1 LGHNA, CDR2 YNFKEQ. J gave up 7 bases and V 3 bases, and 12 bases lay outside the gene matches. CDR3 bases: TGTGCCAGCAGCCACGGGGAAGCGGGGGGGCCGCGGAATGAGCAGTTCTTC. This encodes CASSHGEAGGPRNEQFF.

This clonotype was seen more than once but under ten times. The chain has TRBV4-2 and TRBJ2-3, with 10 positions matching TRBD2. The CDR3 length is 16 residues. V shed 0 bases and J 5 bases; nucleotides not matched to a gene: 5. Germline CDR1 reads LGHNA; CDR2 reads YNFKEQ. As DNA, the CDR3 is TGTGCCAGCAGCCAAGAAGATCTAGCGGGGGAAGATACGCAGTATTTT. Encoded protein: CASSQEDLAGEDTQYF.

The gene calls are TRBV7-2 and TRBJ2-2; TRBD2 matches at 7 bases. Germline loops: CDR1 SGHTA, CDR2 FQGNSA. The CDR3 totals 15 residues. J gave up 7 bases and V 3 bases, and 8 bases lay outside the gene matches. Written as DNA, the CDR3 is TGTGCCAGCAGCTTCAGGACTAGGGGAGGCGGGGAGCTGTTTTTT. Protein: CASSFRTRGGGELFF.

The J gene is TRBJ2-5, the V gene TRBV20-1, with 8 bases identical to TRBD2. The CDR3 sequence is 13 residues long. The ends lost 3 bases at V and 4 bases at J; junction bases unmatched: 4. The V gene's germline CDR1 is DFQATT and CDR2 SNEGSKA (reference sequence). In nucleotides, the CDR3 is TGCAGTGCTAGGGGACTAGGTGGAGAGACCCAGTACTTC. This gives the protein CSARGLGGETQYF.

This rearrangement joins TRBV6-5 to TRBJ2-1; no clear D. This CDR3 has 14 residues. The germline gives CDR1 MNHEY, CDR2 SVGAGI. V was shortened by 2 bases and J by 0 bases, with 5 bases between the two germline ends. CDR3 residues: CASSYPSSYNEQFF. CDR3 nucleotide sequence: TGTGCCAGCAGTTACCCGAGCTCCTACAATGAGCAGTTCTTC.

This chain uses TRBV20-1 with TRBJ2-7; D tentatively fits TRBD1 or TRBD2 (5 bases each). Deletions cut 5 bases from V and 2 bases from J, with 16 bases between. This CDR3 region has 14 residues. The germline gives CDR1 DFQATT, CDR2 SNEGSKA (reference sequence). CDR3 sequence: CSAVDLGHAYEQYF. For the CDR3, the DNA is TGCAGTGCTGTGGACTTGGGGCACGCCTACGAGCAGTACTTC.

The chain has TRBV20-1 and TRBJ2-1; no definite D call. The length of the CDR3 is 15 residues. CDR1 is DFQATT, CDR2 SNEGSKA, per germline (reference sequence). V was clipped by 0 bases and J by 1 base, with 10 bases between them. The CDR3 nucleotides read TGCAGTGCTAGAGAGCTCCTCGGGTCCTACAATGAGCAGTTCTTC. Translated: CSARELLGSYNEQFF.

A few counts support this clonotype. V and J are TRBV5-1 and TRBJ2-7; TRBD1 might be the D (6 bases). The germline CDR1 and CDR2 sequences are SGHRS and YFSETQ. Trimming stripped 2 bases from V and 4 bases from J, with 13 bases between. The CDR3 loop spans 14 amino acids. The CDR3 DNA reads TGCGCCAGCAGCTTAGACACAGGGCCGTACGAGCAGTACTTC. It translates to CASSLDTGPYEQYF.

This chain joins TRBV9 and TRBJ2-7, with D perhaps matching TRBD1 (5 bases). Deletions cut 4 bases from V and 2 bases from J, with 19 bases between. The CDR3 covers 16 residues. Per germline, CDR1 SGDLS and CDR2 YYNGEE. The CDR3, as DNA: TGTGCCAGCAGCCCCAGACAGAACCAAATACCCTACGAGCAGTACTTC. Translation gives CASSPRQNQIPYEQYF. Drawing the rest from reference TRBV9 and TRBJ2-7, the complete variable domain is DSGVTQTPKHLITATGQRVTLRCSPRSGDLSVYWYQQSLDQGLQFLIQYYNGEERAKGNILERFSAQQFPDLHSELNLSSLELGDSALYFCASSPRQNQIPYEQYFGPGTRLTVT.

Turning to this clonotype: One end of the junction does not line up with germline, which may come from a read error. The chain carries TRBV5-6 and TRBJ2-7, with D possibly called TRBD1 or TRBD2 (5 bases each). CDR1 is SGHDT and CDR2 is YYEEEE in the germline V gene. The CDR3 runs to 11 residues. As DNA, the CDR3 is TGTGCCAGCAGCTTCGGGGCAGAAGTTGGCTTC. This gives the protein CASSFGAEVGF.

The sample holds a few counts of this clonotype. This chain connects TRBV2 to TRBJ2-5; TRBD2 aligns across 8 bases. Trimming took 8 bases from V and 1 from J; bases not matched to a gene: 6. This CDR3 spans 14 amino acids. The germline CDR1 and CDR2 sequences are SNHLY and FYNNEI. The CDR3 spells CASLERGFQETQYF. The CDR3 DNA sequence: TGTGCCAGCCTGGAGCGGGGGTTCCAAGAGACCCAGTACTTC.

The rearrangement uses TRBV6-5 and TRBJ2-1; 10 nucleotides line up with TRBD1. Germline loops: CDR1 MNHEY, CDR2 SVGAGI. CDR3 size: 16 residues. The junction had 5 bases not matched to a gene; V was cut back by 0 bases and J by 6 bases. This CDR3 is CASSYSYRTGGNEQFF. The CDR3 DNA sequence: TGTGCCAGCAGTTACTCGTACCGGACAGGGGGCAATGAGCAGTTCTTC.